This T cell receptor beta chain was observed in a study of T cell changes during pregnancy in multiple sclerosis. The J segment lost 7 bases and the V segment lost 5 bases, leaving 7 bases of the junction unmatched. Germline CDR1 SGHAT, CDR2 FQDESV (reference sequence). The CDR3 runs to 15 residues. Clones were sequenced by immunoSEQ multiplex PCR, and TCRdb holds only the in-frame ones, with some missing. The table lists approximately 80,000 clones, 94% of them singletons, with roughly 2.5% in the top ten. V gene TRBV11-1 combines with J gene TRBJ2-1; 11 nucleotides agree with TRBD2. This TCR came from a female donor with multiple sclerosis, enrolled in a pregnancy study. Source: peripheral blood, taken in the third trimester of pregnancy. CDR3 DNA: TGTGCCAGCAGCCGTACTAGCGGGGGAAGGAATGAGCAGTTCTTC. Encoded protein: CASSRTSGGRNEQFF.